This T cell receptor (beta chain) derives from a study of metastatic and nonmetastatic thyroid tumors. Trimming pared 6 bases from V and 7 bases from J, leaving 16 bases between. Germline values: CDR1 SNHLY, CDR2 FYNNEI. The CDR3 has 13 amino acids. TCRdb re-processed the PCR reads through MiXCR. The table has about 22,000 clones, roughly 15% seen once. Not a single patient had been given any form of treatment at any point before undergoing thyroid surgery. This clone was counted many times. The source material was tumor tissue. The receptor's source is a female donor with papillary thyroid cancer or a benign thyroid nodule (not recorded which). Some clones in this sample may be carry-over from other donors' samples. The chain couples TRBV2 to TRBJ2-7; D gene uncertain. CDR3 region: CASSARLGWEQYF. The CDR3, as DNA: TGTGCCAGCAGCGCGAGACTGGGTTGGGAGCAGTACTTC.